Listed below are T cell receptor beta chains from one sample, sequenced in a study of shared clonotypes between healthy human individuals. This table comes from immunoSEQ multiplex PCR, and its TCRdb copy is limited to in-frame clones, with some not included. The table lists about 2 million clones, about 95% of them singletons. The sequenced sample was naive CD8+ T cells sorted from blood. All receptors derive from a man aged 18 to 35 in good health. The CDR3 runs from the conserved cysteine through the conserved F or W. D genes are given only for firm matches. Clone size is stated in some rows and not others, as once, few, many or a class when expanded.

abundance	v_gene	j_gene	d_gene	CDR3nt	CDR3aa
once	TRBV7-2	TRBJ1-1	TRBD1	TGTGCCAGCAGCTTATGGGACAGGCTGAACACTGAAGCTTTCTTT	CASSLWDRLNTEAFF
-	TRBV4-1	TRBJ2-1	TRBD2	TGCGCCAGCAGCCATAGTGGTGGGACTAGCGTGTGGCAGTTCTTC	CASSHSGGTSVWQFF
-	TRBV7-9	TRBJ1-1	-	TGTGCCAGCAGCTCAGGGGCTCGGGACACTGAAGCTTTCTTT	CASSSGARDTEAFF
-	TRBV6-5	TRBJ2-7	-	TGTGCCAGCAGTTACTACACGTCCGGGACCAACGAGCAGTACTTC	CASSYYTSGTNEQYF
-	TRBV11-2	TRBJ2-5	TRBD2	TGTGCCAGCAGCTTCTTTAGCGGGGCCGAAGAGACCCAGTACTTC	CASSFFSGAEETQYF
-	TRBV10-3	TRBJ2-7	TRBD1	TGTGCCATCAGTGACCAGACAGGGGGCGACGATGAGCAGTACTTC	CAISDQTGGDDEQYF
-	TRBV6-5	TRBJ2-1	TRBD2	TGTGCCACCGCCCTTGGGAGGGACAATGAGCAGTTCTTC	CATALGRDNEQFF
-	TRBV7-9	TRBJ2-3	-	TGTGCCAGCAGCTTAGATGGTGCGGTAATCACAGATACGCAGTATTTT	CASSLDGAVITDTQYF
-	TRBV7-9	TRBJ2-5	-	TGTGCCAGCAGCTTAGTTGGGCCTTCCGAAGAGACCCAGTACTTC	CASSLVGPSEETQYF
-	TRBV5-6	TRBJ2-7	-	TGTGCCAGCAGGCATGCGGACAGCTTTCCCTACGAGCAGTACTTC	CASRHADSFPYEQYF
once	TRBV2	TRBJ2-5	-	TGTGCCAGCAGTGAAGCGCCCGACGCGGGGCACCAAGAGACCCAGTACTTC	CASSEAPDAGHQETQYF